These 20 T cell receptor beta chains were sequenced from one sample in a study of blood T cell repertoires in COVID-19. This table comes from immunoSEQ multiplex PCR, and its TCRdb copy is limited to in-frame clones, with some not included. The top ten hold about 8.9% of the sample, which has about 200,000 clones, around 88% seen once. Sequencing input: peripheral blood. The receptors shown here come from a woman aged 45 to 65 with acute or convalescent COVID-19.

The chain has TRBV29-1 and TRBJ1-1, with D possibly being TRBD1 (6 bases). Looked up from germline, CDR1 is SQVTM and CDR2 is ANQGSEA. Trimming left V 0 bases short and J 10 bases short, with 12 bases between. CDR3 size: 12 residues. This chain's CDR3 is CSVEDGGGPAFF. The CDR3 nucleotides read TGCAGCGTTGAAGATGGGGGGGGCCCAGCTTTCTTT. Drawing the rest from reference TRBV29-1 and TRBJ1-1, the complete variable domain is SAVISQKPSRDICQRGTSLTIQCQVDSQVTMMFWYRQQPGQSLTLIATANQGSEATYESGFVIDKFPISRPNLTFSTLTVSNMSPEDSSIYLCSVEDGGGPAFFGQGTRLTVV.

J is TRBJ1-4 and V is TRBV24-1; a possible D gene is TRBD1 (6 bases). This CDR3 has 14 residues. With 3 bases removed from V and 8 bases from J, the gap between germline ends came to 12 bases. Germline lookup yields CDR1 KGHDR and CDR2 SFDVKD. The CDR3 DNA is TGTGCCACCAGTGATGGGGGCCGTGGGGAAAAACTGTTTTTT. Translating gives CATSDGGRGEKLFF.

The V and J genes are TRBV6-5 and TRBJ1-2; TRBD1 might be the D (5 bases). CDR1 and CDR2 (germline): MNHEY, SVGAGI. V gave up 4 bases and J gave up 10 bases, with 13 bases separating them. The CDR3 is 12 residues long. The CDR3 DNA follows: TGTGCCAGCAGTTTCCTCCTAGGGGACTACACCTTC. Translated, it gives CASSFLLGDYTF.

J is TRBJ2-2 and V is TRBV19; TRBD2 matches 10 bases. The CDR3 is 17 residues long. The J segment lost 4 bases and the V segment lost 2 bases, leaving 7 bases of the junction unmatched. CDR1 and CDR2 from the germline V gene are LNHDA and SQIVND (reference sequence). CDR3 nucleotide sequence: TGTGCCAGTAGTATATCCAGCGGGAGGGTCGGCACCGGGGAGCTGTTTTTT. Protein: CASSISSGRVGTGELFF.

This clone appeared once. This sequence joins TRBV29-1 and TRBJ1-2, with D tentatively TRBD1 (5 bases). V was pared by 1 base and J by 7 bases, with 10 bases between. This CDR3 contains 12 residues. Per the germline V gene, CDR1 is SQVTM and CDR2 is ANQGSEA. In nucleotides, the CDR3 is TGCAGCGTTGAAGCATCGGGGGGTGGCTACACCTTC. Amino acids: CSVEASGGGYTF.

This chain joins TRBV2 and TRBJ1-6; 10 nucleotides match TRBD1. There are 16 residues in the CDR3. Trimming removed 8 bases from V and 0 bases from J; junction bases left unmatched: 4. Germline CDR1 SNHLY, CDR2 FYNNEI. The CDR3 spells CASAGQGSSYNSPLHF. In DNA form, the CDR3 reads TGTGCCAGCGCGGGACAGGGGAGCTCCTATAATTCACCCCTCCACTTT.

CDR3 in amino acids: CATSRVPSGSYEQYF. In DNA, the CDR3 is TGTGCCACCAGCAGAGTGCCTAGCGGGAGTTACGAGCAGTACTTC. This rearrangement joins TRBV15 to TRBJ2-7; 10 bases fit TRBD2. With 1 base clipped from V and 4 bases from J, the junction kept 4 bases outside the gene matches. There are 15 residues in the CDR3. In germline, CDR1 is LNHNV, CDR2 YYDKDF (reference sequence).

The chain is built from TRBV5-1 and TRBJ2-7; TRBD1 aligns across 7 bases. The ends lost 4 bases at V and 4 bases at J; junction bases unmatched: 8. The CDR3 loop spans 14 amino acids. CDR1 SGHRS and CDR2 YFSETQ come from the germline V gene. DNA for the CDR3: TGCGCCAGCAGCCCCGGAGGACAGGCTTACGAGCAGTACTTC. This sequence encodes CASSPGGQAYEQYF.

Turning to this clone: Other DNA sequences in the sample encode the same CDR3. The chain links TRBV19 to TRBJ2-7; 10 nucleotides align to TRBD1. Germline V CDR1 and CDR2: LNHDA, SQIVND (reference sequence). CDR3 length: 14 amino acids. V shed 6 bases, J shed 3 bases, and the junction held 5 bases outside the gene matches. The CDR3, as DNA: TGTGCCAGTAGCCCCGGGACAGGGGTCTACGAGCAGTACTTC. Its translation: CASSPGTGVYEQYF.

The chain carries TRBV5-1 and TRBJ1-6; D is unclear. V lost 1 base and J 2 bases, leaving 4 bases between the germline ends. The CDR3 is 14 residues long. Germline V lookup: CDR1 SGHRS, CDR2 YFSETQ. CDR3 DNA: TGCGCCAGCAGCTTGCTTGCCTATAATTCACCCCTCCACTTT. It translates to CASSLLAYNSPLHF.

The genes are TRBV24-1 and TRBJ2-1; D is unclear. The CDR3 loop spans 13 amino acids. V was shortened by 3 bases and J by 7 bases, with 9 bases between the two germline ends. The germline CDR1 and CDR2 sequences are KGHDR and SFDVKD. The CDR3 is CATSDARLNEQFF. DNA for the CDR3: TGTGCCACCAGTGATGCGCGCTTAAATGAGCAGTTCTTC.

A word on this clone: One end of the junction is discordant with germline, which a read error may explain. The rearrangement links TRBV6-5 to TRBJ2-5; possible D gene TRBD2, 6 bases. The CDR3 spans 14 residues. Looked up from germline, CDR1 is MNHEY and CDR2 is SVGAGI. CDR3 loop: CASSPGTSQEAQYF. As DNA, the CDR3 is TGTGCCAGCAGCCCCGGGACTTCTCAAGAGGCCCAGTACTTC.

The V and J genes are TRBV10-3 and TRBJ1-5; D gene unclear. Deletions cut 10 bases from V and 3 bases from J, with 13 bases between. The CDR3 sequence is 13 residues long. Germline CDR1 is ENHRY and CDR2 is SYGVKD. The CDR3 DNA sequence: TGTGCCACCGGCTGGGAGAACAATCAGCCCCAGCATTTT. This encodes CATGWENNQPQHF.

Of note for this clone: This likely comes from a read error, as the CDR3 has no conserved phenylalanine or tryptophan at its end. No DNA is shown, since the ends of the CDR3 on it are uncertain; the CDR3 is the one TCRdb lists. This chain joins TRBV5-4 and TRBJ1-3. Ends included, the CDR3 has 8 residues. Germline V gives CDR1 SGHNT, CDR2 YYREEE (reference sequence). Here the CDR3 reads CASSFYVS.

The chain has TRBV29-1 and TRBJ2-7; D remains unclear. This CDR3 has 13 residues. From germline, CDR1 is SQVTM and CDR2 ANQGSEA. With 4 bases removed from V and 2 bases from J, the gap between germline ends came to 12 bases. The CDR3 protein is CSVGGESTYEQYF. CDR3 bases: TGCAGCGTTGGCGGCGAAAGCACCTACGAGCAGTACTTC.

The chain recombines TRBV12-3 or TRBV12-4 with TRBJ2-3; possible D gene TRBD1, 5 bases. CDR3 length: 12 amino acids. Deletions cut 5 bases from V and 13 bases from J, with 16 bases between. The CDR3 DNA follows: TGTGCCAGCAGTCCCTGGACACAAGAGAAGTATTTT. Translating gives CASSPWTQEKYF.

This sequence joins TRBV19 and TRBJ2-1; a weak D match, TRBD2 (6 bases). This CDR3 has 16 residues. The germline gives CDR1 LNHDA, CDR2 SQIVND (reference sequence). V dropped 3 bases and J dropped 4 bases, with 16 bases sitting between them. CDR3 region: CASSIVTGTPYNEQFF. The CDR3 bases are TGTGCCAGTAGTATTGTAACCGGGACTCCATACAATGAGCAGTTCTTC. Drawing the rest from reference TRBV19 and TRBJ2-1, the complete variable domain is DGGITQSPKYLFRKEGQNVTLSCEQNLNHDAMYWYRQDPGQGLRLIYYSQIVNDFQKGDIAEGYSVSREKKESFPLTVTSAQKNPTAFYLCASSIVTGTPYNEQFFGPGTRLTVL.

The chain links TRBV3-1 (or the pseudogene TRBV3-2) to TRBJ2-3; 14 positions match TRBD2. The germline V gene has CDR1 LGHDT and CDR2 YNNKEL (reference sequence). V shed 3 bases, J shed 4 bases, and the junction held 9 bases outside the gene matches. The CDR3 contains 18 residues. The CDR3 sequence is CASSHLLGLAGGADTQYF. CDR3 nucleotides: TGTGCCAGCAGCCACCTCCTTGGACTAGCGGGAGGCGCAGATACGCAGTATTTT.

This chain uses TRBV28 with TRBJ2-2, with D possibly matching TRBD1 (6 bases). The CDR3 is 14 amino acids. V was cut by 6 bases and J by 6 bases, with 14 bases left in between. In germline, CDR1 is MDHEN, CDR2 SYDVKM. In DNA form, the CDR3 reads TGTGCCAGCAGGACTCGATCAGGGGCCGGGGAGCTGTTTTTT. The encoded protein is CASRTRSGAGELFF.

The CDR3 reads CAIAPREGLNTEAFF. In nucleotides, the CDR3 is TGTGCCATCGCCCCCCGGGAGGGCCTGAACACTGAAGCTTTCTTT. The rearrangement uses TRBV10-3 and TRBJ1-1; D unclear. Per germline, CDR1 ENHRY and CDR2 SYGVKD. This CDR3 is built from 15 residues. V lost 8 bases to trimming and J lost 0 bases, with 16 bases between them.